Given below is one T cell receptor beta chain in context. These data come from a study of cytomegalovirus exposure and HLA in healthy donors. The germline CDR1 and CDR2 sequences are SSHAT and FNYEAQ (reference sequence). V was clipped by 6 bases and J by 2 bases, with 26 bases between them. The CDR3 sequence is 18 residues long. PCR was performed using 60 Vbeta and 13 Jbeta primers. The method was immunoSEQ multiplex PCR; TCRdb's version includes in-frame clones alone and lacks a portion of them. The table records 30,000 to 45,000 clones, approximately 82% of them present only once. Unrecorded immune exposures were likely, despite nominal health at sampling.

What was sequenced was PBMCs. The chain joins TRBV7-7 to TRBJ2-7, with D tentatively TRBD1 (6 bases). The TCR was taken from a woman aged 18 to 35 in good health and CMV-seronegative. This chain's CDR3 is CASRYQGPSSDYPYEQYF. The CDR3 coding sequence is TGTGCCAGCAGATACCAGGGGCCTTCGTCAGACTACCCCTACGAGCAGTACTTC. Variable domain in full (rest from reference TRBV7-7 and TRBJ2-7): GAGVSQSPRYKVTKRGQDVTLRCDPISSHATLYWYQQALGQGPEFLTYFNYEAQPDKSGLPSDRFSAERPEGSISTLTIQRTEQRDSAMYRCASRYQGPSSDYPYEQYFGPGTRLTVT.